These T cell receptor beta chains were read from a single sample in a study of long-term antiretroviral therapy in people with HIV. TCRdb's copy holds only in-frame clones and misses some; the assay was immunoSEQ multiplex PCR. The sample records about 20,000 clones, around 84% being singletons. Sample: unsorted PBMCs, taken 0.3 years after starting antiretroviral therapy. The receptors derive from a woman between 45 and 65 years old with HIV. Both conserved end residues are part of each CDR3. D genes are given only for firm matches. For some rows the clone size is stated as once, few or many, or as a class when expanded; others skip it.

v_gene: TRBV9; d_gene: NA; abundance: NA; j_gene: TRBJ1-3; CDR3aa: CASSGQGHSGNTIYF; CDR3nt: TGTGCCAGCAGCGGCCAGGGACACTCTGGAAACACCATATATTTT
v_gene: TRBV15; d_gene: NA; abundance: NA; j_gene: TRBJ2-5; CDR3aa: CATSRGREEGETQYF; CDR3nt: TGTGCCACCAGCAGAGGCCGGGAAGAGGGGGAGACCCAGTACTTC
v_gene: TRBV7-9; d_gene: NA; abundance: NA; j_gene: TRBJ2-5; CDR3aa: CASSLVPSRETQYF; CDR3nt: TGTGCCAGCAGCTTAGTTCCCAGCCGAGAGACCCAGTACTTC
v_gene: TRBV5-6; d_gene: NA; abundance: NA; j_gene: TRBJ1-1; CDR3aa: CASSLAGGGPWNTEAFF; CDR3nt: TGTGCCAGCAGCTTGGCCGGAGGGGGTCCTTGGAACACTGAAGCTTTCTTT
v_gene: TRBV30; d_gene: TRBD2; abundance: NA; j_gene: TRBJ2-1; CDR3aa: CASLAGGLMYQFF; CDR3nt: TGTGCCTCCCTAGCGGGGGGGCTTATGTACCAGTTCTTC
v_gene: TRBV5-4; d_gene: TRBD2; abundance: NA; j_gene: TRBJ2-7; CDR3aa: CASSTGLAVSEQYF; CDR3nt: TGTGCCAGCAGCACAGGACTAGCGGTTTCAGAGCAGTACTTC
v_gene: TRBV7-7; d_gene: NA; abundance: NA; j_gene: TRBJ2-5; CDR3aa: CASSLSQGETQYF; CDR3nt: TGTGCCAGCAGCTTGTCACAGGGTGAGACCCAGTACTTC
v_gene: TRBV7-2; d_gene: NA; abundance: NA; j_gene: TRBJ1-2; CDR3aa: CASSFIGYGYTF; CDR3nt: TGTGCCAGCAGCTTCATCGGGTATGGCTACACCTTC
v_gene: TRBV6-1; d_gene: TRBD1; abundance: NA; j_gene: TRBJ1-4; CDR3aa: CASRRGDRGGEKLFF; CDR3nt: TGTGCCAGCAGAAGGGGGGACAGAGGAGGGGAAAAACTGTTTTTT
v_gene: TRBV5-1; d_gene: NA; abundance: few; j_gene: TRBJ1-2; CDR3aa: CASSLGSQKYFYGYTF; CDR3nt: TGCGCCAGCAGCTTGGGCAGTCAGAAATACTTTTATGGCTACACCTTC
v_gene: TRBV19; d_gene: TRBD1; abundance: NA; j_gene: TRBJ1-2; CDR3aa: CASSIGDRSPYTF; CDR3nt: TGTGCCAGTAGTATTGGGGACAGGAGCCCCTACACCTTC
v_gene: TRBV7-3; d_gene: NA; abundance: NA; j_gene: TRBJ1-2; CDR3aa: CASSLEGDGYTF; CDR3nt: TGTGCCAGCAGCTTAGAAGGGGACGGCTACACCTTC
v_gene: TRBV7-9; d_gene: NA; abundance: NA; j_gene: TRBJ1-2; CDR3aa: CASSLWPPTGYTF; CDR3nt: TGTGCCAGCAGCTTATGGCCGCCAACAGGCTACACCTTC
v_gene: TRBV5-3; d_gene: NA; abundance: NA; j_gene: TRBJ1-2; CDR3aa: CARSLHQGNYGYTF; CDR3nt: TGTGCCAGAAGCTTGCACCAGGGAAACTATGGCTACACCTTC
v_gene: TRBV19; d_gene: NA; abundance: NA; j_gene: TRBJ1-6; CDR3aa: CASSHLRGAGNSPLHF; CDR3nt: TGTGCCAGTAGTCACCTACGGGGAGCTGGAAATTCACCCCTCCACTTT
v_gene: TRBV6-1; d_gene: NA; abundance: NA; j_gene: TRBJ2-3; CDR3aa: CASSVWGSSTDTQYF; CDR3nt: TGTGCCAGCAGTGTATGGGGATCTAGCACAGATACGCAGTATTTT
v_gene: TRBV9; d_gene: TRBD1; abundance: few; j_gene: TRBJ1-1; CDR3aa: CASSVDGTGGTEAFF; CDR3nt: TGTGCCAGCAGCGTAGATGGGACAGGGGGCACTGAAGCTTTCTTT
v_gene: TRBV2; d_gene: TRBD2; abundance: NA; j_gene: TRBJ2-5; CDR3aa: CASSEGAGGLGETQYF; CDR3nt: TGTGCCAGCAGTGAGGGAGCGGGGGGCCTGGGGGAGACCCAGTACTTC
v_gene: TRBV11-2; d_gene: TRBD1; abundance: NA; j_gene: TRBJ1-2; CDR3aa: CASSLVDRGRWGYGYTF; CDR3nt: TGTGCCAGCAGCTTAGTGGACAGGGGACGGTGGGGCTATGGCTACACCTTC
v_gene: TRBV7-9; d_gene: NA; abundance: NA; j_gene: TRBJ2-7; CDR3aa: CASSSGQSYEQYF; CDR3nt: TGTGCCAGCAGCTCCGGACAGTCCTACGAGCAGTACTTC
v_gene: TRBV5-1; d_gene: TRBD1; abundance: NA; j_gene: TRBJ1-1; CDR3aa: CASSVPTGGNTEAFF; CDR3nt: TGCGCCAGCAGCGTTCCGACAGGGGGGAACACTGAAGCTTTCTTT
v_gene: TRBV10-3; d_gene: NA; abundance: NA; j_gene: TRBJ2-4; CDR3aa: CAISHDRLLAKNIQYF; CDR3nt: TGTGCCATCAGCCACGACAGGCTGTTAGCCAAAAACATTCAGTACTTC
v_gene: TRBV6-1; d_gene: TRBD1; abundance: NA; j_gene: TRBJ1-3; CDR3aa: CASSDPGQGTGNTIYF; CDR3nt: TGTGCCAGCAGTGACCCGGGACAGGGGACTGGAAACACCATATATTTT
v_gene: TRBV2; d_gene: NA; abundance: NA; j_gene: TRBJ1-6; CDR3aa: CASRPEDGMASPLHF; CDR3nt: TGTGCCAGCAGGCCAGAGGACGGAATGGCTTCACCCCTCCACTTT
v_gene: TRBV6-5; d_gene: TRBD1; abundance: once; j_gene: TRBJ1-2; CDR3aa: CASSYMIQGGYGYTF; CDR3nt: TGTGCCAGCAGTTACATGATACAGGGGGGCTATGGCTACACCTTC
v_gene: TRBV6-5; d_gene: TRBD1; abundance: NA; j_gene: TRBJ1-1; CDR3aa: CASSSGTENTEAFF; CDR3nt: TGTGCCAGCAGTTCGGGGACAGAGAACACTGAAGCTTTCTTT
v_gene: TRBV5-4; d_gene: TRBD1; abundance: few; j_gene: TRBJ2-7; CDR3aa: CASSSRRQGLSYEQYF; CDR3nt: TGTGCCAGCAGCTCCAGGAGACAGGGCCTCTCCTACGAGCAGTACTTC
v_gene: TRBV15; d_gene: NA; abundance: NA; j_gene: TRBJ1-2; CDR3aa: CATSRVRTAATGYTF; CDR3nt: TGTGCCACCAGCAGAGTGAGGACGGCAGCCACTGGCTACACCTTC
v_gene: TRBV5-8; d_gene: NA; abundance: NA; j_gene: TRBJ2-6; CDR3aa: CASSLAVMPGWSGANVLTF; CDR3nt: TGTGCCAGCAGCTTGGCCGTAATGCCCGGTTGGTCTGGGGCCAACGTCCTGACTTTC
v_gene: TRBV18; d_gene: NA; abundance: few; j_gene: TRBJ1-3; CDR3aa: CASSQADGNTIYF; CDR3nt: TGTGCCAGCTCACAGGCAGATGGAAACACCATATATTTT
v_gene: TRBV11-2; d_gene: NA; abundance: NA; j_gene: TRBJ1-6; CDR3aa: CASSLMATNSPLHF; CDR3nt: TGTGCCAGCAGCTTAATGGCCACTAATTCACCCCTCCACTTT
v_gene: TRBV6-5; d_gene: NA; abundance: once; j_gene: TRBJ2-1; CDR3aa: CASSYRRPSSYNEQFF; CDR3nt: TGTGCCAGCAGTTACCGCCGGCCGAGCTCCTACAATGAGCAGTTCTTC
v_gene: TRBV6-1; d_gene: NA; abundance: NA; j_gene: TRBJ1-1; CDR3aa: CASSRTAMNTEAFF; CDR3nt: TGTGCCAGCAGCCGGACCGCTATGAACACTGAAGCTTTCTTT